One TCR beta chain is described in this entry. Per the germline V gene, CDR1 is SEHNR and CDR2 is FQNEAQ (reference sequence). This CDR3 has 15 residues. Trimming cost V 5 bases and J 6 bases; bases outside gene matches: 3. The sample originates from a study of blood T cell repertoires in COVID-19. Turning to the study itself: Spain, Italy and the United States supplied samples that represented acute and convalescent COVID-19.

In the authors' workflow: Reference gene primer amplification yielded estimated nucleated cell counts. Profiling relied on immunoSEQ multiplex PCR, and the TCRdb table lists in-frame clones only, not all of them. V and J calls and clone size follow that table, whereas D and trimming were derived from the DNA. The repertoire has 450,000 or so clones, 89% of them found once; the top ten carry around 0.9%. The sequencing input was peripheral blood. This chain joins TRBV7-9 and TRBJ2-1; 14 nucleotides match TRBD2. This TCR was sampled from a man aged 18 to 30 with COVID-19, enrolled during active disease. Written as DNA, the CDR3 is TGTGCCAGCAGCAGACTAGCGGGAGGGCCCAATGAGCAGTTCTTC. This gives the protein CASSRLAGGPNEQFF.